Presented here are 5 T cell receptor beta chains from one specimen sequenced in a study of blood T cells in healthy people across ages. It was with a sample-barcoded 5' primer and a J-beta primer mix that a second PCR of roughly 7 to 12 cycles was run. TCRdb redid the calling of the 5' RACE reads with MiXCR, one entry per CDR3 protein. The sample carries roughly 1 million distinct CDR3 sequences, around 27% recorded once. This sample also appeared in a second study, on T cells of mothers and their children.

The sample comprised blood. The source is a girl aged 2 to 9 in good health.

This clonotype has more than one count but fewer than ten. This chain links TRBV28 with TRBJ2-5; TRBD2 is a possible D gene (6 bases). The J call may be incorrect, as the DNA end agrees better with TRBJ2-7. There are 11 residues in the CDR3. CDR1 is MDHEN, CDR2 SYDVKM, per germline. CDR3 sequence: CATCGAYEQYF. The CDR3 DNA follows: TGTGCCACCTGCGGGGCCTACGAGCAGTACTTC.

The V gene is TRBV14, the J gene TRBJ2-5; 9 positions match TRBD2. Germline V lookup: CDR1 SGHDN, CDR2 FVKESK. Trimming cost V 0 bases and J 5 bases; bases outside gene matches: 13. The CDR3 sequence is 18 residues long. The CDR3 DNA sequence: TGTGCCAGCAGCCAAGAGACTAGCGGAGACTTTTTGGAGGAGACCCAGTACTTC. Protein: CASSQETSGDFLEETQYF.

This clonotype occurred once. The chain links TRBV4-1 to TRBJ2-5, with TRBD2 matching over 11 bases. Looked up from germline, CDR1 is MGHRA and CDR2 is YSYEKL. The V and J ends lost 0 bases and 3 bases, in that order; junction bases with no gene match: 12. This CDR3 spans 19 amino acids. CDR3 region: CASSQENVVAGGQKETQYF. The CDR3 coding sequence is TGCGCCAGCAGCCAAGAAAACGTGGTAGCGGGAGGGCAGAAAGAGACCCAGTACTTC.

This clonotype was seen only a few times. The CDR3 nucleotides read TGTGCCAGCAGTTTATCAGACAGGGGGCTTGAAGATACGCAGTATTTT. It is translated as CASSLSDRGLEDTQYF. J is TRBJ2-3 and V is TRBV27; TRBD1 matches at 10 bases. V was clipped by 0 bases and J by 5 bases; unmatched bases: 5. Germline assignment: CDR1 MNHEY and CDR2 SMNVEV (reference sequence). The CDR3 is 16 residues long.

The chain recombines TRBV29-1 with TRBJ2-1, with 11 bases lining up with TRBD2. Matching the DNA end better, TRBJ2-7 makes the J call doubtful. The CDR3 consists of 14 residues. Per the germline V gene, CDR1 is SQVTM and CDR2 is ANQGSEA. This CDR3 reads CSALAGGNGYEQYF. CDR3 DNA sequence: TGCAGCGCTTTAGCGGGGGGGAACGGTTACGAGCAGTACTTC.